This TCR beta chain was documented in a study of control samples from healthy donors and cancer patients. Profiling relied on immunoSEQ multiplex PCR, and the TCRdb table lists in-frame clones only, not all of them. The profile shows roughly 150,000 clones, 88% of them singletons. This CDR3 spans 14 amino acids. The germline V gene has CDR1 SNHLY and CDR2 FYNNEI. With 2 bases removed from V and 1 base from J, the gap between germline ends came to 6 bases. The specimen was blood. The receptor comes from a young man in good health. This chain uses TRBV2 with TRBJ1-5, with unresolved D. The CDR3 loop is CASSESRSNQPQHF. Written as DNA, the CDR3 is TGTGCCAGCAGTGAAAGCAGGAGCAATCAGCCCCAGCATTTT.